This T cell receptor beta chain was identified during a study of CD8+CD57+ T cells in acquired aplastic anemia. As for the study in general: Average DNA yield from sorted CD4+ and CD8+ cells was 3.2 ug. Healthy donor CD4+ cell samples had a mean of roughly 10 million reads. Points from the study as a whole: Patients and controls had CD8+ Simpson's diversity values that were not significantly distinct. About 29 sequences, all CD8+ CDR3, were shared between patients and controls.

The use of genomic DNA as template underpinned the TCR beta VDJ and CDR3 profiling. TCRdb called the reads again in MiXCR, with one record for every CDR3 protein. Of about 190,000 distinct CDR3 sequences listed, roughly 56% are singletons. This clonotype occurred many times. What it recognizes is unknown. This sequence originates from a human donor in good health, serving as a control. The sample was sorted CD4+, CD8+, or CD8+CD57+ T cells (not recorded which) from PBMCs.

CDR3 in DNA: TGTGCCAGCAGCTTAAAACGGGGACAGGGATCCACAGATACGCAGTATTTT. Its protein product is CASSLKRGQGSTDTQYF. J is TRBJ2-3 and V is TRBV7-3; 9 bases match TRBD1. The CDR3 is made up of 17 amino acids. Germline V gene sequence: CDR1 SGHTA, CDR2 FQGTGA. J was trimmed by 2 bases and V by 1 base; bases with no gene match: 7.